This TCR beta chain comes out of a study of cytomegalovirus exposure and HLA in healthy donors. V was shortened by 0 bases and J by 1 base, with 11 bases between the two germline ends. CDR1 is SGHRS, CDR2 YFSETQ, per germline. The CDR3 loop spans 15 amino acids. The primer mix had 60 Vbeta and 13 Jbeta primers. Study processing details: The count from a later analysis was 60 million to 85 million unique TCR beta chains, around 10 million of them shared. Some clones are missing from TCRdb's copy, which holds only in-frame ones; the method was immunoSEQ multiplex PCR. The V and J calls and the clone size are those of that table, but D and trimming were determined from the DNA. The sample has roughly 200,000 clones; around 82% are singletons. There are a few counts of this clone.

The rearrangement uses TRBV5-1 and TRBJ2-7; weak D call: TRBD2 (6 bases). What was sequenced was PBMCs. The receptor's source is a man in his 60s in good health and CMV-seronegative. The CDR3 DNA follows: TGCGCCAGCAGCTTGGGTCCTAGCGAGTCCTACGAGCAGTACTTC. Translating gives CASSLGPSESYEQYF.